The rows below give T cell receptor beta chains drawn from one sample of a study of blood T cell repertoires in COVID-19. Method: immunoSEQ multiplex PCR; TCRdb's copy keeps in-frame clones and lacks some. The sample consists of under 500,000 clones, 80% to 90% of them appearing once. What was sequenced was peripheral blood. These receptors were taken from a woman aged 25 to 45 with acute or convalescent COVID-19. Each CDR3 is given with its conserved first and last residue. Clone size is shown for a subset of rows, as once, few, many or a class of expanded clone.

CDR3 length	J gene	V gene	clone size	CDR3 protein
20	TRBJ2-3	TRBV9	.	CASSVVDELAGGRITDTQYF
14	TRBJ1-1	TRBV11-2	.	CASSLSGVNTEAFF
19	TRBJ2-2	TRBV5-1	.	CASSLLPSLGQGRSGELFF
24	TRBJ2-5	TRBV15	.	CATSRDVTSGREVKGGPRAETQYF
14	TRBJ1-2	TRBV19	.	CASSRDRANYGYTF
17	TRBJ2-1	TRBV21-1	.	CASQPPRRSRSYNEQFF
14	TRBJ1-1	TRBV6-5	.	CASSPDRANTEAFF
13	TRBJ1-1	TRBV12-3/TRBV12-4	.	CASSFSENTEAFF
13	TRBJ2-4	TRBV3-1/TRBV3-2	.	CASSLGTGFIRYF
13	TRBJ2-5	TRBV19	.	CATGQVFQETQYF
16	TRBJ2-5	TRBV24-1	.	CATSDRRTRGGETQYF
15	TRBJ1-5	TRBV7-9	.	CASSLDTGSNQPQHF
18	TRBJ2-3	TRBV15	.	CATSRDRLATSVPDTQYF
16	TRBJ2-2	TRBV13	once	CASSLDRGGTTGELFF
13	TRBJ1-2	TRBV6-5	.	CASSRTGDYGYTF
13	TRBJ2-7	TRBV29-1	once	CSGGAENSYEQYF
15	TRBJ1-3	TRBV24-1	once	CATSDPGDSGNTIYF
15	TRBJ2-3	TRBV7-9	.	CASSYGQGDTDTQYF
16	TRBJ2-7	TRBV3-1/TRBV3-2	.	CASSQWVFGVGYEQYF
14	TRBJ1-4	TRBV28	.	CASRLHATNEKLFF
15	TRBJ1-1	TRBV15	.	CATSKLDRGDTEAFF
14	TRBJ1-2	TRBV2	.	CASRSDRHNYGYTF
13	TRBJ2-5	TRBV6-1	.	CASSEARVGTQYF
14	TRBJ1-2	TRBV2	.	CASSDSRGYYGYTF
15	TRBJ2-3	TRBV2	.	CASGPNSGGADTQYF
15	TRBJ1-1	TRBV28	.	CASPGPGVKNTEAFF
12	TRBJ2-2	TRBV3-1/TRBV3-2	once	CASSDTGRELFF
13	TRBJ1-2	TRBV18	.	CASSLGQGDGYTF
14	TRBJ2-2	TRBV2	.	CASGIYAGGGELFF
16	TRBJ2-3	TRBV5-4	.	CASSLRLAGFTDTQYF
13	TRBJ2-3	TRBV27	.	CASSSGPSDTQYF
13	TRBJ1-5	TRBV30	.	CAWQPDGDQPQHF
16	TRBJ1-1	TRBV24-1	.	CATSARGTGLNTEAFF
13	TRBJ2-7	TRBV23-1	few	CASSSRRVYEQYF
14	TRBJ1-2	TRBV15	.	CATSRETGGYGYTF
16	TRBJ2-7	TRBV5-1	.	CASSLGPRDRVDEQYF
14	TRBJ1-1	TRBV7-2	.	CASSSGWQNTEAFF
14	TRBJ2-3	TRBV24-1	.	CATSDPVSTDTQYF
10	TRBJ2-1	TRBV11-1	.	CASGQGQQFF
16	TRBJ2-3	TRBV5-1	.	CASSLVGQGSTDTQYF
14	TRBJ1-1	TRBV18	once	CASSRKQGGTEAFF
15	TRBJ2-1	TRBV13	.	CASSVRGSSYNEQFF
13	TRBJ2-7	TRBV28	.	CASRAGQSYEQYF
13	TRBJ2-2	TRBV2	.	CASSETDTGELFF
13	TRBJ2-5	TRBV15	.	CATTDAGGETQYF
13	TRBJ1-2	TRBV28	.	CASSLGQFYGYTF
11	TRBJ2-7	TRBV30	.	CAWSGQYEQYF
15	TRBJ1-2	TRBV5-1	.	CASSGTYRGDYGYTF
14	TRBJ2-5	TRBV7-9	.	CASSLGDRQETQYF
15	TRBJ1-6	TRBV30	.	CAWSGGSSYNSPLHF
11	TRBJ2-5	TRBV11-2	once	CASSLRETQYF
13	TRBJ2-3	TRBV3-1/TRBV3-2	.	CASRQGAADTQYF
14	TRBJ1-2	TRBV4-1	.	CASSQDRVDYGYTF
15	TRBJ1-3	TRBV5-4	.	CASSFLQGTGNTIYF
17	TRBJ2-1	TRBV6-2/TRBV6-3	.	CASSRTSGGTLYNEQFF
15	TRBJ2-3	TRBV11-2	once	CASSLGGLGPDTQYF
15	TRBJ1-3	TRBV15	.	CATGMEGAKGNTIYF